Below are 8 T cell receptor beta chains sequenced from a single sample in a study of blood T cell repertoires in COVID-19. Data came from immunoSEQ multiplex PCR; TCRdb stores just in-frame clones and leaves some out. The data hold just over 150,000 clones, with roughly 82% observed a single time. The sequenced sample consisted of peripheral blood. The origin of the receptors is a woman between 40 and 55 years old with COVID-19, enrolled during active disease.

The rearrangement links TRBV7-9 to TRBJ2-7, with 7 bases lining up with TRBD2. Germline values: CDR1 SEHNR, CDR2 FQNEAQ (reference sequence). This CDR3 has 14 amino acids. After removal of 5 bases from V and 5 bases from J, the junction contained 9 bases not matched to a gene. The CDR3 reads CASSPPGRVHEQYF. CDR3 coding DNA: TGTGCCAGCAGCCCCCCGGGGAGGGTCCACGAGCAGTACTTC.

The chain recombines TRBV19 with TRBJ2-3; D is perhaps TRBD2 (5 bases). Germline loops: CDR1 LNHDA, CDR2 SQIVND (reference sequence). Between the trimmed V and J ends, which lost 6 bases and 3 bases, there was a span of 19 bases. This CDR3 is 16 amino acids long. CDR3 residues: CASRRGLLLGTDTQYF. The CDR3 coding sequence is TGTGCCAGTAGGAGAGGACTTCTTCTCGGGACAGATACGCAGTATTTT.

This chain joins TRBV11-3 and TRBJ2-2; no reliable D call. Trimming removed 2 bases from V and 4 bases from J, with 5 bases in between. The CDR3 runs 13 residues. The V gene's germline CDR1 is SGHNT and CDR2 YENEEA. The chain's CDR3 is CASSLLSTGELFF. CDR3 nucleotides: TGTGCCAGCAGCTTACTAAGCACCGGGGAGCTGTTTTTT.

The gene calls are TRBV27 and TRBJ1-2, with a weak D call TRBD1 (5 bases). In germline, CDR1 is MNHEY, CDR2 SMNVEV (reference sequence). The CDR3 covers 13 residues. Trimming shortened V by 4 bases and J by 4 bases, and 10 bases separated the two germline ends. In DNA, the CDR3 is TGTGCCAGCAGTTACAGGACGGGCTATGGCTACACCTTC. This encodes CASSYRTGYGYTF.

This rearrangement joins TRBV5-1 to TRBJ2-2; 9 nucleotides line up with TRBD2. Germline V gives CDR1 SGHRS, CDR2 YFSETQ. The CDR3 contains 15 residues. Trimming took 0 bases from V and 8 from J; bases not matched to a gene: 5. CDR3 bases: TGCGCCAGCAGCTTGGTGGCTAGCGGGACGGGGGAGCTGTTTTTT. It yields the protein CASSLVASGTGELFF. The complete variable domain, with remaining parts taken from reference TRBV5-1 and TRBJ2-2, reads KAGVTQTPRYLIKTRGQQVTLSCSPISGHRSVSWYQQTPGQGLQFLFEYFSETQRNKGNFPGRFSGRQFSNSRSEMNVSTLELGDSALYLCASSLVASGTGELFFGEGSRLTVL.

The V and J genes are TRBV19 and TRBJ1-3; D uncertain. From germline, CDR1 is LNHDA and CDR2 SQIVND (reference sequence). Trimming pared 5 bases from V and 0 bases from J, leaving 8 bases between. This CDR3 comprises 14 residues. The DNA of the CDR3 is TGTGCCAGTAGTCTAAGAACCTCTGGAAACACCATATATTTT. Its translation: CASSLRTSGNTIYF.

The V call is TRBV30, the J call TRBJ1-1, with 7 bases matching TRBD1. V trimming: 4 bases; J trimming: 6 bases; junction bases outside the gene matches: 8. Germline loops: CDR1 GTSNPN, CDR2 SVGIG (reference sequence). The CDR3 is 13 residues long. CDR3 sequence reads: CAWITGVGAEAFF. The CDR3 nucleotides are TGTGCCTGGATTACAGGGGTTGGGGCTGAAGCTTTCTTT.

V gene TRBV7-9 combines with J gene TRBJ1-5, with D possibly matching TRBD1 (5 bases). Germline V gives CDR1 SEHNR, CDR2 FQNEAQ (reference sequence). V lost 4 bases and J 2 bases, leaving 12 bases between the germline ends. There are 15 residues in the CDR3. CDR3 protein: CASSSSGGGNQPQHF. The DNA of the CDR3 is TGTGCCAGCAGCTCCTCGGGGGGGGGCAATCAGCCCCAGCATTTT.